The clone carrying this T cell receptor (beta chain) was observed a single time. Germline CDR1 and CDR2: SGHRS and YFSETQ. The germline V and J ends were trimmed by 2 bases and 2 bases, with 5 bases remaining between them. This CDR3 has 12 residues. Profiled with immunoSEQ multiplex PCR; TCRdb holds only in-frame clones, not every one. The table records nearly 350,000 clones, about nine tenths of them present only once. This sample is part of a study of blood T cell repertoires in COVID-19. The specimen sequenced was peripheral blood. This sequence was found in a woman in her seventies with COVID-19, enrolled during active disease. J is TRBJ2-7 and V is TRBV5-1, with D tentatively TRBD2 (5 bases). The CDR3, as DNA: TGCGCCAGCAGCTTCGGGACCTACGAGCAGTACTTC. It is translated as CASSFGTYEQYF.